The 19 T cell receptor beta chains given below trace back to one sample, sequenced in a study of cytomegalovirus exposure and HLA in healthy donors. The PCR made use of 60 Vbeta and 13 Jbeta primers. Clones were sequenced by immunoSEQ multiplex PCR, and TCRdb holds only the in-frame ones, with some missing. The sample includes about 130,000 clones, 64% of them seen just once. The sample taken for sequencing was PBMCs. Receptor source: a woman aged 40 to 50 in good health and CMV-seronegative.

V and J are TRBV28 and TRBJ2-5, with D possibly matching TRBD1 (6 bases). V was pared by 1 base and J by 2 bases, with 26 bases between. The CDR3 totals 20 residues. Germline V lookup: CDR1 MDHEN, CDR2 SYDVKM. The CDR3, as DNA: TGTGCCAGCAGTTTATACTCGATAGGGTATCAGGGACAAGGTCAAGAGACCCAGTACTTC. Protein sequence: CASSLYSIGYQGQGQETQYF.

The CDR3 is CASSLWGQDSPLHF. CDR3 sequence (DNA): TGTGCCAGCTCACTATGGGGCCAGGATTCACCCCTCCACTTT. The chain carries TRBV18 and TRBJ1-6; D might be TRBD1 (5 bases). Trimming shortened V by 4 bases and J by 8 bases, and 12 bases separated the two germline ends. Per the germline V gene, CDR1 is KGHSH and CDR2 is LQKENI. The CDR3 is 14 residues long.

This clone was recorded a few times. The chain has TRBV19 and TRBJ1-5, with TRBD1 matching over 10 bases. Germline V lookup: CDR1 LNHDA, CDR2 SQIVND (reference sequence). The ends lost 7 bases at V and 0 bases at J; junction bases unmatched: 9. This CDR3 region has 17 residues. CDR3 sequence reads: CASKSEGQGRSNQPQHF. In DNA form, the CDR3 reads TGTGCCAGTAAATCCGAGGGACAGGGGCGTAGCAATCAGCCCCAGCATTTT.

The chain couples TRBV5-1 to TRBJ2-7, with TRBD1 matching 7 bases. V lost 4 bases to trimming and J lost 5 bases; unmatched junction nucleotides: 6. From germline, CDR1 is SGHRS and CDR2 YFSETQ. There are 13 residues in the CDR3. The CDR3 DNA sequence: TGCGCCAGCAGCGGACAGGAGAGGGACGAGCAGTACTTC. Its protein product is CASSGQERDEQYF.

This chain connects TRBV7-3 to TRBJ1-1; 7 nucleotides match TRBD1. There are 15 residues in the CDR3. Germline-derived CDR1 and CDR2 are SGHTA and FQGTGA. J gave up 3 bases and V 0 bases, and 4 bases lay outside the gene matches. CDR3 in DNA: TGTGCCAGCAGCTTAACAGGGGGCGGGGACACTGAAGCTTTCTTT. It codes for CASSLTGGGDTEAFF.

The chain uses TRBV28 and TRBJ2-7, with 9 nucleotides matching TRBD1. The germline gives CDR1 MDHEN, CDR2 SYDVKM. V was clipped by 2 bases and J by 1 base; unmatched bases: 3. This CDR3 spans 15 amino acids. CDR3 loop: CASSLKGQGSYEQYF. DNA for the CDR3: TGTGCCAGCAGTTTAAAGGGACAGGGTTCCTACGAGCAGTACTTC.

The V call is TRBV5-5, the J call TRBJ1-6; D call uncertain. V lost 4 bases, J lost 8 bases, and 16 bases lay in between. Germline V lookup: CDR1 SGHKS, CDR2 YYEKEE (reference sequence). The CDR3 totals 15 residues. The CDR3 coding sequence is TGTGCCAGCAGCCTGTCGACCCCCAGGCATTCACCCCTCCACTTT. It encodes CASSLSTPRHSPLHF. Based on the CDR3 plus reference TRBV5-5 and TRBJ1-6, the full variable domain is DAGVTQSPTHLIKTRGQQVTLRCSPISGHKSVSWYQQVLGQGPQFIFQYYEKEERGRGNFPDRFSARQFPNYSSELNVNALLLGDSALYLCASSLSTPRHSPLHFGNGTRLTVT.

The CDR3 loop is CASSGEGDSNQPQHF. As DNA, the CDR3 is TGTGCCAGCAGTGGGGAGGGGGATAGCAATCAGCCCCAGCATTTT. The chain joins TRBV6-1 to TRBJ1-5; D is possibly TRBD1 (6 bases). This CDR3 has 15 amino acids. The V gene's germline CDR1 is MNHNS and CDR2 SASEGT. Trimming took off 4 bases at V and 0 bases at J, with 10 bases between the two ends.

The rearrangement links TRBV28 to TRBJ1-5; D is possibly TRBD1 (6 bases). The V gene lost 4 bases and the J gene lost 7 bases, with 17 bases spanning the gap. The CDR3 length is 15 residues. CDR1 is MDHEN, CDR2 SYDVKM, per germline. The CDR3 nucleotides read TGTGCCAGCAGTTCCGGGACATCGGGACGCCAGCCCCAGCATTTT. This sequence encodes CASSSGTSGRQPQHF.

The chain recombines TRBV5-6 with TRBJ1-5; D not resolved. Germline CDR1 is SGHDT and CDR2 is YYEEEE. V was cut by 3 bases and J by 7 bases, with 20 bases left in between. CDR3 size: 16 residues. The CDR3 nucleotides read TGTGCCAGCAGCTATAAGGTGGGTTCAGGAAAGCAGCCCCAGCATTTT. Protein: CASSYKVGSGKQPQHF. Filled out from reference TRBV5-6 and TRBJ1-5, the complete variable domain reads DAGVTQSPTHLIKTRGQQVTLRCSPKSGHDTVSWYQQALGQGPQFIFQYYEEEERQRGNFPDRFSGHQFPNYSSELNVNALLLGDSALYLCASSYKVGSGKQPQHFGDGTRLSIL.

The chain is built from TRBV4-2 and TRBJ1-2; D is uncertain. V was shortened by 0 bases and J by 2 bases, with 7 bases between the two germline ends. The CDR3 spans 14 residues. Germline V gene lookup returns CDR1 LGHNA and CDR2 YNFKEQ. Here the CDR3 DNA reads TGTGCCAGCAGCCAAGATCCGGTAAACTATGGCTACACCTTC. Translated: CASSQDPVNYGYTF.

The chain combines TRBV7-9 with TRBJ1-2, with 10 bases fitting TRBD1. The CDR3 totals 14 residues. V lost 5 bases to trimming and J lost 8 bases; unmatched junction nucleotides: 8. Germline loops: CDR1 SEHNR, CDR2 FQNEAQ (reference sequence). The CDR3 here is CASSRLDRGEGYTF. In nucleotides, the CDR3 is TGTGCCAGCAGCAGACTGGACAGGGGGGAAGGCTACACCTTC.

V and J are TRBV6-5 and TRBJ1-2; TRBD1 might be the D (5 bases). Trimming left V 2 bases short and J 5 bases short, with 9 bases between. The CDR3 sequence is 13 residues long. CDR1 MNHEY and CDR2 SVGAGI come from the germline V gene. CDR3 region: CASSYGGTYGYTF. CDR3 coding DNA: TGTGCCAGCAGTTACGGGGGGACGTATGGCTACACCTTC.

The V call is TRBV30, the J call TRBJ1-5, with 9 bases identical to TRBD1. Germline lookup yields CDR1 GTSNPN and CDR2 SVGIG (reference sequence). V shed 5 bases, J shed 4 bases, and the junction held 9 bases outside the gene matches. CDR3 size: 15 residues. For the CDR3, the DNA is TGTGCCTGGGGACAGGGGCTAGGACGAAATCAGCCCCAGCATTTT. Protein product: CAWGQGLGRNQPQHF.

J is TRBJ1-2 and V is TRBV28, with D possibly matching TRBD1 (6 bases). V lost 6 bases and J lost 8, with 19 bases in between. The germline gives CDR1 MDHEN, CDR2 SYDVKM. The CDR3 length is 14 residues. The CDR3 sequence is CASSPIGQTHGYTF. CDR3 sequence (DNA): TGTGCCAGCAGCCCCATTGGACAGACGCACGGCTACACCTTC.

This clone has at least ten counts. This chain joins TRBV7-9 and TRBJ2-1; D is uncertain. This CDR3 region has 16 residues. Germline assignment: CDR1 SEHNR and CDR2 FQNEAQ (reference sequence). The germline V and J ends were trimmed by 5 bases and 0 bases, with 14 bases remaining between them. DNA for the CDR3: TGTGCCAGCAGCGTCTGGTTGGCTAGCTCCTACAATGAGCAGTTCTTC. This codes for CASSVWLASSYNEQFF.

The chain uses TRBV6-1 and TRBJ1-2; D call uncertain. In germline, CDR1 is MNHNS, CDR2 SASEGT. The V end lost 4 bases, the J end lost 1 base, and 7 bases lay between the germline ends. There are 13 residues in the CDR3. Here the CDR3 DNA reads TGTGCCAGCAGTGTACAAGATAACTATGGCTACACCTTC. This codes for CASSVQDNYGYTF.

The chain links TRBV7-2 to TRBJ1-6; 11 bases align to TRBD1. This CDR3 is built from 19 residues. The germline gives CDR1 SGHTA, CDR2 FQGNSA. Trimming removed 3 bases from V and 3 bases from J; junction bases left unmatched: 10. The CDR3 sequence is CASSFRQTGTGGYNSPLHF. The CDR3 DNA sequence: TGTGCCAGCAGCTTTAGACAAACCGGGACAGGGGGCTATAATTCACCCCTCCACTTT.

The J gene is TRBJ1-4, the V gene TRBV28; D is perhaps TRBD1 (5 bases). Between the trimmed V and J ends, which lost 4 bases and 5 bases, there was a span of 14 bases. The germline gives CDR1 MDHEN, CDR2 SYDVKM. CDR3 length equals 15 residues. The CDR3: CASSSAGGYNEKLFF. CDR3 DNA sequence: TGTGCCAGCAGTTCTGCGGGGGGGTACAATGAAAAACTGTTTTTT.